This T cell receptor beta chain derives from a study of PD-1 blockade in classical Hodgkin lymphoma. Overall study: Every 2 weeks, patients got 3 mg/kg intravenous nivolumab.

By sample share, this clone is medium-sized (0.01 to 0.1%). Its target is not known. The germline V gene has CDR1 SGHNT and CDR2 YENEEA. The V end lost 3 bases, the J end lost 4 bases, and 12 bases lay between the germline ends. This CDR3 is built from 14 residues. Findings of the study overall: CD4+ TCR diversity, unlike CD8+, climbed significantly by C4D1. Healthy donors reportedly exceeded newly diagnosed patients in baseline TCR diversity.

The table came from immunoSEQ multiplex PCR; TCRdb's copy has only in-frame clones and leaves some out. The sample lists 35,000 to 50,000 clones, 76% occurring once. With no exception, relapse followed autologous stem cell transplantation in all patients, and brentuximab vedotin exposure varied. The chain has TRBV11-3 and TRBJ1-1; D gene ambiguous. Here the sequenced sample was peripheral blood mononuclear cells (PBMCs), taken at baseline. This sequence was found in a human donor with classical Hodgkin lymphoma. CDR3 in amino acids: CASSLDLGSTEAFF. The CDR3 DNA sequence: TGTGCCAGCAGCTTGGACCTCGGGAGCACTGAAGCTTTCTTT.